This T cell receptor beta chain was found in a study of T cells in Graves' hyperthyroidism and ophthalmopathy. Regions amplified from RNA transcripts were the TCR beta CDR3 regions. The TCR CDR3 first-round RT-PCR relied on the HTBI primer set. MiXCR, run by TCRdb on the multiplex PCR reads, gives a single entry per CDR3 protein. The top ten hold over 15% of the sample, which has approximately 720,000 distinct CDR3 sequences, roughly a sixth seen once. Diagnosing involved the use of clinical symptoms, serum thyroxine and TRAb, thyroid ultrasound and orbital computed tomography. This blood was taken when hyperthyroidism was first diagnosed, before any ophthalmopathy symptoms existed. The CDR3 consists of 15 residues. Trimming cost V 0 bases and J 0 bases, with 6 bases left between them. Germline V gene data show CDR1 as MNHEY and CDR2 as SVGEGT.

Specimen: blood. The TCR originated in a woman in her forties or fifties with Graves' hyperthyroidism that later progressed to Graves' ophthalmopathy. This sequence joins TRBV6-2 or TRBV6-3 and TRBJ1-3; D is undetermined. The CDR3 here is CASSYSISSGNTIYF. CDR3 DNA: TGTGCCAGCAGTTACTCGATCAGCTCTGGAAACACCATATATTTT.